One and the same sample provided the 13 T cell receptor beta chains below, sequenced in a study of T cells in Graves' hyperthyroidism and ophthalmopathy. Amplified regions were TCR beta CDR3 sequences from RNA transcripts. The HTBI primer set was used in a first-round RT-PCR of the TCR CDR3. TCRdb redid the calling of the multiplex PCR reads with MiXCR, one entry per CDR3 protein. The sample contains around 450,000 distinct CDR3 sequences, around a sixth of which appear only once. The sequencing sample was made of blood. The receptor set was obtained from a woman younger than 30 with Graves' hyperthyroidism.

This clonotype was detected ten times or more. V gene TRBV10-3 combines with J gene TRBJ1-5; 10 bases are shared with TRBD1. CDR1 is ENHRY and CDR2 is SYGVKD in the germline V gene. After removal of 8 bases from V and 6 bases from J, the junction contained 4 bases not matched to a gene. The CDR3 extends over 13 amino acids. The CDR3, as DNA: TGTGCCATCTCGGGACAGGGGAGTCAGCCCCAGCATTTT. Its protein is CAISGQGSQPQHF.

This sequence joins TRBV2 and TRBJ2-7; D possibly corresponds to TRBD1 (5 bases). The CDR3 contains 13 residues. Germline V gene data show CDR1 as SNHLY and CDR2 as FYNNEI. Trimming took off 8 bases at V and 3 bases at J, with 14 bases between the two ends. The CDR3 DNA reads TGTGCCAGCGGACAACACCTAATCTACGAGCAGTACTTC. Its translation is CASGQHLIYEQYF.

The genes are TRBV12-3 or TRBV12-4 and TRBJ2-3; TRBD2 matches 15 bases. Losses at the gene ends were 7 bases for V and 5 bases for J; bases not matched to a gene: 7. This CDR3 is 16 amino acids long. CDR3 region: CASTKGTSGRRDTQYF. The CDR3, as DNA: TGTGCCAGCACGAAAGGGACTAGCGGGAGGAGAGATACGCAGTATTTT.

This clonotype was observed many times. This CDR3 is CASSLDSGSQVEQFF. CDR3 sequence (DNA): TGTGCCAGCAGCCTAGATAGCGGGAGTCAGGTTGAGCAGTTCTTC. This chain connects TRBV7-6 to TRBJ2-1; 9 bases are shared with TRBD2. The CDR3 has 15 residues. The ends lost 5 bases at V and 9 bases at J; junction bases unmatched: 11. Germline V gene sequence: CDR1 SGHVS, CDR2 FNYEAQ.

This clonotype was observed at least ten times. This chain links TRBV5-1 with TRBJ2-1; TRBD1 agrees at 9 bases. The CDR3 extends over 15 amino acids. J gave up 5 bases and V 3 bases, and 6 bases lay outside the gene matches. Germline CDR1 is SGHRS and CDR2 is YFSETQ. In DNA form, the CDR3 reads TGCGCCAGCAGCTATCAGACAGGGGGGAACAATGAGCAGTTCTTC. Amino acids: CASSYQTGGNNEQFF.

Ten or more counts support this clonotype. The gene calls are TRBV3-1 and TRBJ1-4; possibly TRBD1 for D (5 bases). Trimming pared 4 bases from V and 8 bases from J, leaving 14 bases between. CDR3 size: 14 residues. Germline CDR1 is LGHDT and CDR2 is YNNKEL (reference sequence). CDR3 sequence (DNA): TGTGCCAGCAGCCTTCAAGGGGAAGGAGAAAAACTGTTTTTT. This translates into CASSLQGEGEKLFF.

This clonotype has just a few counts. An end of the junction does not agree with germline; a read error may underlie this. The gene calls are TRBV10-3 and TRBJ2-7; 8 positions match TRBD2. The CDR3 has 14 residues. Germline CDR1 and CDR2: ENHRY and SYGVKD. This CDR3 is CATRAGDPSNEQYF. DNA of the CDR3: TGTGCCACCCGAGCGGGGGACCCCTCCAACGAGCAGTACTTC.

This clonotype turned up a few times. The DNA of the CDR3 is TGTGCCAGCAGCACGACAGGGGGAAAGGAAGCTTTCTTT. Encoded protein: CASSTTGGKEAFF. This rearrangement joins TRBV7-9 to TRBJ1-1, with 9 bases lining up with TRBD1. Germline V gives CDR1 SEHNR, CDR2 FQNEAQ (reference sequence). The V gene end was trimmed by 5 bases and the J gene end by 8 bases; junction bases not matched to a gene: 6. This CDR3 has 13 amino acids.

This clonotype was counted ten times or more. V usage is TRBV24-1 and J usage is TRBJ1-5; 8 bases are shared with TRBD1. Germline assignment: CDR1 KGHDR and CDR2 SFDVKD. The V and J ends lost 1 base and 4 bases, in that order; junction bases with no gene match: 5. The CDR3 sequence is 16 residues long. CDR3 in amino acids: CATSDLVGQGNQPQHF. The CDR3 DNA reads TGTGCCACCAGTGATTTAGTAGGACAGGGTAATCAGCCCCAGCATTTT.

The table lists this clonotype with many counts. This chain links TRBV7-6 with TRBJ2-1; 15 bases agree with TRBD2. Germline CDR1 SGHVS, CDR2 FNYEAQ. Germline trimming cut 1 base from V and 12 bases from J; bases unmatched to any gene: 13. CDR3 size: 18 residues. DNA for the CDR3: TGTGCCAGCAGCTTAGTAGTGAGCTGGACTAGCGGGGGGGCCGGGCAGTTCTTC. This sequence encodes CASSLVVSWTSGGAGQFF.

This chain links TRBV5-1 with TRBJ1-6, with 8 bases aligning to TRBD1. The V segment lost 0 bases and the J segment 10 bases; nucleotides outside the gene matches: 3. This CDR3 comprises 14 residues. Germline V gene data show CDR1 as SGHRS and CDR2 as YFSETQ. The CDR3 protein is CASSLDTGGSPLHF. In DNA form, the CDR3 reads TGCGCCAGCAGCTTGGATACAGGGGGATCACCCCTCCACTTT.

There are many counts of this clonotype. The chain joins TRBV5-6 to TRBJ2-1; 10 bases are shared with TRBD2. The CDR3 consists of 12 residues. The germline gives CDR1 SGHDT, CDR2 YYEEEE. V lost 3 bases and J lost 11; bases outside the gene matches: 2. This CDR3 reads CASSWTSGKQFF. CDR3 bases: TGTGCCAGCAGCTGGACTAGCGGTAAGCAGTTCTTC.

This clonotype was observed many times. The rearrangement joins TRBV29-1 to TRBJ1-1; 7 bases map to TRBD1. The CDR3 length is 13 residues. The germline gives CDR1 SQVTM, CDR2 ANQGSEA. Losses at the gene ends were 7 bases for V and 5 bases for J; bases not matched to a gene: 10. The CDR3: CSGRQGPSTEAFF. As DNA, the CDR3 is TGCAGCGGTAGACAGGGACCGAGTACTGAAGCTTTCTTT.